This T cell receptor (beta chain) was obtained from a study of shared clonotypes between healthy human individuals. The overall study: Per-donor plates numbered three CD4 naive, three CD4 memory, two CD8 naive and one CD8 memory. Study results and caveats: Larger estimated richness was generally recorded for naive subsets relative to memory subsets.

Per the original methods: Filtering differed because ImmunoSEQ produced junction-only sequences that carried no quality scores. The protocol was immunoSEQ multiplex PCR, while the TCRdb copy is restricted to in-frame clones and leaves out a portion. That table is the source of V, J and clone size, and D and trimming were worked out from the DNA. The sample has 650,000 to 800,000 clones; about 90% are singletons. Positively selected for CCR7, the CD45RO-negative cells used as naive CD8 cells excluded terminally differentiated effector memory CD45RA+ cells. Concerning this clone itself: What it recognizes is unknown.

Germline lookup yields CDR1 SQVTM and CDR2 ANQGSEA. There are 16 residues in the CDR3. The J segment lost 7 bases and the V segment lost 6 bases, leaving 14 bases of the junction unmatched. The clonotype originates from a man under 40 in good health. This sequence joins TRBV29-1 and TRBJ2-7, with 14 bases that match TRBD2. Sequenced sample: naive CD8+ T cells sorted from blood. The CDR3 region has the DNA TGCAGCGTGATGCCGGGGACTAGCGGGAGCTATAGGGAGCAGTACTTC. It encodes CSVMPGTSGSYREQYF.